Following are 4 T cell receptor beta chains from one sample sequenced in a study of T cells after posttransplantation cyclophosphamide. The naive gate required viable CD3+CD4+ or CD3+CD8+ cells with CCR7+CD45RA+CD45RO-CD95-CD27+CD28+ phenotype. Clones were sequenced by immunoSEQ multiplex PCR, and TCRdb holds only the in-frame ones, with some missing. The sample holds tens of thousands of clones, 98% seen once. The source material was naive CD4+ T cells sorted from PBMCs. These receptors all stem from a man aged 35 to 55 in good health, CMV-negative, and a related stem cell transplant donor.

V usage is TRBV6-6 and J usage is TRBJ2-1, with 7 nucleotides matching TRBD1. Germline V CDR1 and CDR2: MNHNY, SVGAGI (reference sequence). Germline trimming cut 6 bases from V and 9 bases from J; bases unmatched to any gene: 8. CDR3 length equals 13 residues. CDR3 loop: CASSLDRAGEQFF. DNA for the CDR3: TGTGCCAGCAGCCTCGACAGGGCGGGTGAGCAGTTCTTC.

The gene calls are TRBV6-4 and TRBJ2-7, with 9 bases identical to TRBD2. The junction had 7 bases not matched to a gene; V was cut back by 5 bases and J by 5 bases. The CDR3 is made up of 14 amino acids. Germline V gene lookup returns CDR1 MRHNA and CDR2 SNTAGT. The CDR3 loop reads CASSPSGRYDEQYF. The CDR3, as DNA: TGTGCCAGCAGTCCGAGCGGGAGGTATGACGAGCAGTACTTC.

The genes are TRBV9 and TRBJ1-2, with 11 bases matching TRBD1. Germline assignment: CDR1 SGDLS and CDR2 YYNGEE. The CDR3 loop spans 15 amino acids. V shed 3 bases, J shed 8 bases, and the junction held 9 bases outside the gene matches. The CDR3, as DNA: TGTGCCAGCAGCGCGGACAGGGGGCCTGTGCGAGGCTACACCTTC. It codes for CASSADRGPVRGYTF.

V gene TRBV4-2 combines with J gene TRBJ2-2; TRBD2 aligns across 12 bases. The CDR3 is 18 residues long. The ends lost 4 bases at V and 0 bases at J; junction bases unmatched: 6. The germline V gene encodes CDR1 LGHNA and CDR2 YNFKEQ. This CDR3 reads CASSLRTSGITNTGELFF. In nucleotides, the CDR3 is TGTGCCAGCAGCCTACGGACTAGCGGGATCACGAACACCGGGGAGCTGTTTTTT.